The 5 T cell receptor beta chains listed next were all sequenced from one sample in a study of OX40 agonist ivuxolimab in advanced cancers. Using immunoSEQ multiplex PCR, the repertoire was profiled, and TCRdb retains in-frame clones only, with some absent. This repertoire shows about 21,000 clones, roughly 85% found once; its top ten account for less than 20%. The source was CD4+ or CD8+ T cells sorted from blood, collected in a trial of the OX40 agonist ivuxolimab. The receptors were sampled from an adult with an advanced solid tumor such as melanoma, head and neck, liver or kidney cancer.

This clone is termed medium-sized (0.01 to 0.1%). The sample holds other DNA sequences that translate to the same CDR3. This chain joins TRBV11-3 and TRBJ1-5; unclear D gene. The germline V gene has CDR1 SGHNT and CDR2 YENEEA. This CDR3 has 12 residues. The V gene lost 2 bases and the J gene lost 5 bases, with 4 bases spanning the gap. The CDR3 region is CASSLFDQPQHF. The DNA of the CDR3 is TGTGCCAGCAGCTTATTCGATCAGCCCCAGCATTTT.

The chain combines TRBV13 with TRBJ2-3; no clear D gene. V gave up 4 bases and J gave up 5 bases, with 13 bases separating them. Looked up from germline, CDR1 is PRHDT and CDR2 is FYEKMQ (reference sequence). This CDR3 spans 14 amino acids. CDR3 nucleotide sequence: TGTGCCAGCAGCTCCCTGGTTAGGGTAGATACGCAGTATTTT. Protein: CASSSLVRVDTQYF.

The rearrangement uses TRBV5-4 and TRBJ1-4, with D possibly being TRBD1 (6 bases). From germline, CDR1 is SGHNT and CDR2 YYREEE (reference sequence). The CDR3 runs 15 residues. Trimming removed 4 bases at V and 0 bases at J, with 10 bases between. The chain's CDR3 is CASSRRTATNEKLFF. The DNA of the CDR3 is TGTGCCAGCAGCAGACGGACAGCAACTAATGAAAAACTGTTTTTT. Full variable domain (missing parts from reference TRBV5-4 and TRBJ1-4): ETGVTQSPTHLIKTRGQQVTLRCSSQSGHNTVSWYQQALGQGPQFIFQYYREEENGRGNFPPRFSGLQFPNYSSELNVNALELDDSALYLCASSRRTATNEKLFFGSGTQLSVL.

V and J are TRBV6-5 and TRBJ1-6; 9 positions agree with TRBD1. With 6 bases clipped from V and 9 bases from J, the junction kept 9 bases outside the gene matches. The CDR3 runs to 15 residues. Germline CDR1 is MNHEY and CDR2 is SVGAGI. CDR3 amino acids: CASRTTGGDGSPLHF. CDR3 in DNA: TGTGCCAGCAGAACTACAGGGGGCGACGGTTCACCCCTCCACTTT.

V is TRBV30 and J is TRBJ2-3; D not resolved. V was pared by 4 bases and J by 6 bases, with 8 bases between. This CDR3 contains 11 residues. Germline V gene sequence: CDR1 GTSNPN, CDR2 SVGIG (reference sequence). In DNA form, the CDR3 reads TGTGCCTGGACTAGATTGGATACGCAGTATTTT. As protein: CAWTRLDTQYF.